A single sample is the source of the 13 T cell receptor beta chains below, sequenced in a study of cytomegalovirus exposure and HLA in healthy donors. The PCR employed 60 Vbeta primers together with 13 Jbeta primers. The method was immunoSEQ multiplex PCR; TCRdb's version includes in-frame clones alone and lacks a portion of them. The sample holds roughly 240,000 clones; 82% are singletons and the top ten take around 5.4%. Material for sequencing was PBMCs. Every receptor here comes from a woman aged 40 to 50 in good health and CMV-seropositive.

The rearrangement uses TRBV18 and TRBJ2-5, with TRBD1 matching 8 bases. Looked up from germline, CDR1 is KGHSH and CDR2 is LQKENI. The junction had 10 bases not matched to a gene; V was cut back by 1 base and J by 3 bases. The length of the CDR3 is 17 residues. The CDR3 spells CASSPRLIRTGKETQYF. DNA of the CDR3: TGTGCCAGCTCACCACGGTTGATCAGGACAGGGAAAGAGACCCAGTACTTC.

This clone was picked up one time. The V call is TRBV30, the J call TRBJ1-2; no clear D gene. CDR3 size: 14 residues. V lost 4 bases and J 2 bases, leaving 14 bases between the germline ends. The germline CDR1 and CDR2 sequences are GTSNPN and SVGIG (reference sequence). The CDR3 bases are TGTGCCTGGAACCCACATGAATTAAACTATGGCTACACCTTC. Translation: CAWNPHELNYGYTF. Together with reference TRBV30 and TRBJ1-2, the CDR3 gives the full variable domain: SQTIHQWPATLVQPVGSPLSLECTVEGTSNPNLYWYRQAAGRGLQLLFYSVGIGQISSEVPQNLSASRPQDRQFILSSKKLLLSDSGFYLCAWNPHELNYGYTFGSGTRLTVV.

This chain links TRBV27 with TRBJ2-6; D may be TRBD2 (5 bases). The length of the CDR3 is 15 residues. CDR1 is MNHEY, CDR2 SMNVEV, per germline (reference sequence). Trimming took 4 bases from V and 4 from J, leaving 11 bases between them. The CDR3 spells CASSSSGTGANVLTF. The CDR3 DNA follows: TGTGCCAGCAGTTCGAGCGGTACAGGGGCCAACGTCCTGACTTTC.

This chain links TRBV5-1 with TRBJ2-7; D unclear. Looked up from germline, CDR1 is SGHRS and CDR2 is YFSETQ. Trimming took 4 bases from V and 4 from J, leaving 6 bases between them. This CDR3 comprises 11 residues. Here the CDR3 reads CASSISYEQYF. The DNA of the CDR3 is TGCGCCAGCAGCATATCGTACGAGCAGTACTTC.

The chain links TRBV4-2 to TRBJ1-3; D is unresolved. Germline V gene lookup returns CDR1 LGHNA and CDR2 YNFKEQ. V lost 0 bases, J lost 3 bases, and 9 bases lay in between. This CDR3 contains 15 residues. DNA for the CDR3: TGTGCCAGCAGCCAAGATGGCACAGTTGGAAACACCATATATTTT. This translates into CASSQDGTVGNTIYF.

Details on this clone: At one end, the junction sequence differs from germline, possibly due to a read error. This sample includes further DNA sequences coding for the same CDR3. The chain combines TRBV30 with TRBJ1-6; D is possibly TRBD1 (5 bases). The CDR3 spans 13 residues. Germline V lookup: CDR1 GTSNPN, CDR2 SVGIG (reference sequence). The CDR3 region is CAWSPQTVRRPSF. CDR3 nucleotide sequence: TGTGCCTGGAGCCCTCAGACAGTCCGACGGCCCAGCTTT.

The chain joins TRBV5-1 to TRBJ1-2; D gene ambiguous. The V end was cut by 1 base, the J end by 7 bases, with 11 bases between. This CDR3 has 13 residues. The germline V gene has CDR1 SGHRS and CDR2 YFSETQ. This chain's CDR3 is CASSLPPAGGYTF. CDR3 in DNA: TGCGCCAGCAGCTTGCCGCCGGCGGGTGGCTACACCTTC.

This clone has only a few counts. The V call is TRBV5-4, the J call TRBJ1-2; TRBD1 matches at 7 bases. Germline V lookup: CDR1 SGHNT, CDR2 YYREEE (reference sequence). The CDR3 has 14 amino acids. With V trimmed by 4 bases and J by 3 bases, 6 bases remained unmatched. In DNA form, the CDR3 reads TGTGCCAGCAGCCGGAGACAGGGCGACTATGGCTACACCTTC. It is translated as CASSRRQGDYGYTF.

The genes are TRBV12-5 and TRBJ2-2; D may be TRBD1 (6 bases). Germline values: CDR1 LGHNT, CDR2 FRNRAP. The V gene lost 6 bases and the J gene lost 8 bases, with 16 bases spanning the gap. This CDR3 has 14 amino acids. The CDR3 spells CASGLGQRRGELFF. The CDR3 nucleotides read TGTGCTAGTGGCCTAGGACAGCGCAGAGGGGAGCTGTTTTTT. The whole variable domain, remainder taken from reference TRBV12-5 and TRBJ2-2, is DARVTQTPRHKVTEMGQEVTMRCQPILGHNTVFWYRQTMMQGLELLAYFRNRAPLDDSGMPKDRFSAEMPDATLATLKIQPSEPRDSAVYFCASGLGQRRGELFFGEGSRLTVL.

This chain uses TRBV29-1 with TRBJ2-1; no definite D call. The CDR3 is made up of 14 amino acids. V lost 4 bases and J 1 base, leaving 11 bases between the germline ends. Germline V gene sequence: CDR1 SQVTM, CDR2 ANQGSEA. CDR3 amino acids: CSVGAVRSYNEQFF. The CDR3, as DNA: TGCAGCGTTGGGGCTGTCAGGTCCTACAATGAGCAGTTCTTC.

The chain uses TRBV5-3 and TRBJ1-4; D remains ambiguous. TRBV5-3 is labeled an ORF, and its function is uncertain. The CDR3 sequence is 13 residues long. V lost 2 bases to trimming and J lost 7 bases, with 9 bases between them. CDR3 amino acids: CARSFGSGEKLFF. Written as DNA, the CDR3 is TGTGCCAGAAGCTTCGGGTCCGGTGAAAAACTGTTTTTT.

CDR3 bases: TGTGCTAGTGGTTTGGGGATCAAACAGGGGGCGCGGGAGACCCAGTACTTC. Translation: CASGLGIKQGARETQYF. V and J are TRBV12-5 and TRBJ2-5, with TRBD1 matching 9 bases. With 1 base clipped from V and 5 bases from J, the junction kept 11 bases outside the gene matches. The CDR3 is made up of 17 amino acids. Germline CDR1 LGHNT, CDR2 FRNRAP. Full variable domain (missing parts from reference TRBV12-5 and TRBJ2-5): DARVTQTPRHKVTEMGQEVTMRCQPILGHNTVFWYRQTMMQGLELLAYFRNRAPLDDSGMPKDRFSAEMPDATLATLKIQPSEPRDSAVYFCASGLGIKQGARETQYFGPGTRLLVL.

This clone turned up a few times. J is TRBJ2-5 and V is TRBV28; 7 bases are shared with TRBD1. CDR1 and CDR2 (germline): MDHEN, SYDVKM. This CDR3 is built from 14 residues. V shed 2 bases and J 7 bases; nucleotides not matched to a gene: 7. The chain's CDR3 is CASSLHGDSRTQYF. CDR3 DNA: TGTGCCAGCAGTTTACATGGGGACAGTCGGACCCAGTACTTC.